This is a list of T cell receptor beta chains from one sample in a study of blood T cell repertoires in COVID-19. Measured with immunoSEQ multiplex PCR; TCRdb has only the in-frame clones, and not every one. This table holds about 200,000 clones, around 90% found once. Sequenced sample: peripheral blood. The source of these receptors is a man aged 50-59 years with acute or convalescent COVID-19. CDR3s include the opening cysteine and the closing phenylalanine or tryptophan. A D gene is named only where the DNA matches it firmly. Rows give clone size only sometimes, using once, few, many, or a class for an expanded clone.

CDR3 protein	CDR3 DNA	V gene	D gene	J gene	clone size
CAWSVSSGNTIYF	TGTGCCTGGAGTGTGTCGTCCGGAAACACCATATATTTT	TRBV30	-	TRBJ1-3	few
CASSPGSQETQYF	TGTGCCAGCTCACCAGGGAGCCAAGAGACCCAGTACTTC	TRBV18	-	TRBJ2-5	-
CASSFKVGGTGELFF	TGTGCCAGCAGCTTTAAGGTGGGAGGGACCGGGGAGCTGTTTTTT	TRBV7-2	TRBD2	TRBJ2-2	few
CASRPGTVANYGYTF	TGTGCCAGTAGGCCAGGGACAGTGGCTAACTATGGCTACACCTTC	TRBV19	TRBD1	TRBJ1-2	-
CASGGSSEKLFF	TGTGCCAGCGGAGGGTCGAGCGAAAAACTGTTTTTT	TRBV2	-	TRBJ1-4	-
CASSLGLLAGVSNEQFF	TGTGCCAGCAGCTTAGGGCTTCTAGCGGGGGTCTCAAATGAGCAGTTCTTC	TRBV7-2	TRBD2	TRBJ2-1	once
CASSRTGASEAFF	TGTGCCAGCAGTAGGACAGGGGCCTCCGAAGCTTTCTTT	TRBV27	TRBD1	TRBJ1-1	-
CASSRIQDSGNTIYF	TGTGCCAGTAGCCGAATTCAGGACTCTGGAAACACCATATATTTT	TRBV19	-	TRBJ1-3	-
CASRQGAVNEKLFF	TGTGCCAGCAGACAGGGGGCAGTTAATGAAAAACTGTTTTTT	TRBV7-8	TRBD1	TRBJ1-4	-
CASSLAHFSYTF	TGTGCCAGCAGCTTAGCACATTTTAGCTACACCTTC	TRBV11-2	-	TRBJ1-2	-
CAWSTGTGGYQPQHF	TGTGCCTGGAGCACAGGGACAGGGGGATATCAGCCCCAGCATTTT	TRBV30	TRBD1	TRBJ1-5	-
CASSSYWTGELFF	TGTGCCAGCAGCTCCTACTGGACCGGGGAGCTGTTTTTT	TRBV3-1/TRBV3-2	-	TRBJ2-2	-
CASRRGTSGPTDTQYF	TGTGCCAGTAGAAGGGGGACTAGCGGCCCCACAGATACGCAGTATTTT	TRBV19	TRBD2	TRBJ2-3	-
CASSLRDRGLAEAFF	TGTGCCAGCAGCCTCCGGGACAGGGGGCTAGCTGAAGCTTTCTTT	TRBV5-5	TRBD1	TRBJ1-1	-
CASSKTGQGSYEQYF	TGTGCCAGCAGTAAAACGGGACAGGGCTCCTACGAGCAGTACTTC	TRBV6-5	TRBD1	TRBJ2-7	-
CASSFGGLRGYTF	TGTGCCAGCAGTTTCGGGGGGCTGAGGGGCTACACCTTC	TRBV27	-	TRBJ1-2	once
CASSQAPGTSGYNEQFF	TGTGCCAGCAGCCAGGCGCCGGGGACTAGCGGTTACAATGAGCAGTTCTTC	TRBV5-6	TRBD2	TRBJ2-1	-
CSGGDRGIGTQYF	TGCAGCGGAGGGGACAGGGGGATTGGGACCCAGTACTTC	TRBV29-1	TRBD1	TRBJ2-5	-
CSASADRDYEQYF	TGCAGTGCTAGTGCGGACAGGGATTACGAGCAGTACTTC	TRBV20-1	TRBD1	TRBJ2-7	-
CASSRTGGRRAFF	TGTGCCAGCTCGAGGACAGGGGGCCGTCGTGCTTTCTTT	TRBV12-3/TRBV12-4	TRBD1	TRBJ1-1	-
CASSHRLALNTGELFF	TGTGCCAGCAGCCACCGACTAGCGTTGAACACCGGGGAGCTGTTTTTT	TRBV7-9	TRBD2	TRBJ2-2	-
CASSLMGGKMVETQYF	TGTGCCAGCAGCCTGATGGGGGGAAAGATGGTGGAGACCCAGTACTTC	TRBV7-9	-	TRBJ2-5	-
CAISAPGQKNTEAFF	TGTGCCATCAGTGCACCGGGACAGAAGAACACTGAAGCTTTCTTT	TRBV10-3	TRBD1	TRBJ1-1	-
CASMSGGGQPQHF	TGTGCCAGCATGTCAGGGGGCGGGCAGCCCCAGCATTTT	TRBV12-3/TRBV12-4	TRBD1	TRBJ1-5	few
CASSLVGSTWETQYF	TGCGCCAGCAGCTTGGTAGGGAGCACTTGGGAGACCCAGTACTTC	TRBV5-1	-	TRBJ2-5	-
CASSLSRRETQYF	TGCGCCAGCAGCTTGTCCCGGCGGGAGACCCAGTACTTC	TRBV5-1	-	TRBJ2-5	-
CASNGQGKTEAFF	TGTGCCAGCAACGGACAGGGGAAGACTGAAGCTTTCTTT	TRBV27	TRBD1	TRBJ1-1	-
CASTIKGGSGNTIYF	TGTGCCAGCACCATAAAGGGAGGGTCTGGAAACACCATATATTTT	TRBV3-1/TRBV3-2	-	TRBJ1-3	-
CASSSRQFRFLGTEAFF	TGTGCCAGCAGCTCGAGGCAGTTCCGGTTCTTGGGTACTGAAGCTTTCTTT	TRBV27	-	TRBJ1-1	many
CASSPQTDYGYTF	TGTGCCAGCAGTCCCCAGACAGACTATGGCTACACCTTC	TRBV12-3/TRBV12-4	-	TRBJ1-2	-
CASSYGGGINTEAFF	TGTGCCAGCAGTTACGGGGGGGGAATAAACACTGAAGCTTTCTTT	TRBV6-5	-	TRBJ1-1	-
CASSYSGSYNEQFF	TGTGCCAGCAGTTACAGCGGGAGCTACAATGAGCAGTTCTTC	TRBV27	TRBD2	TRBJ2-1	-
CASSSGLEVAKNIQYF	TGTGCCAGCAGCTCAGGACTCGAAGTAGCCAAAAACATTCAGTACTTC	TRBV7-3	-	TRBJ2-4	-
CASSHGLAGYEQYF	TGTGCCAGCAGTCACGGACTAGCGGGCTACGAGCAGTACTTC	TRBV6-2/TRBV6-3	TRBD2	TRBJ2-7	-
CASSLTGDQPQHF	TGTGCCAGCAGCTTAACGGGGGATCAGCCCCAGCATTTT	TRBV7-9	-	TRBJ1-5	-
CASSSGLAGGPVEETQYF	TGTGCCAGCAGCTCGGGACTAGCGGGGGGGCCGGTCGAGGAGACCCAGTACTTC	TRBV7-2	TRBD2	TRBJ2-5	-
CASSPTGDQPQHF	TGTGCCAGCAGCCCGACAGGGGATCAGCCCCAGCATTTT	TRBV9	TRBD1	TRBJ1-5	-
CASSLSTSRDRGNSPLHF	TGTGCCAGCAGCTTATCTACGTCCCGGGACAGGGGTAATTCACCCCTCCACTTT	TRBV13	TRBD1	TRBJ1-6	few
CATNLNLAGIGETQYF	TGTGCCACCAACCTCAACCTAGCGGGAATTGGGGAGACCCAGTACTTC	TRBV28	TRBD2	TRBJ2-5	-
CASSYPGVETQYF	TGTGCCAGCAGTTACCCGGGTGTCGAGACCCAGTACTTC	TRBV2	-	TRBJ2-5	once